This entry lists 18 T cell receptor beta chains sequenced from one sample in a study of response to subunit inactivated influenza vaccine (dated 2018 in TCRdb). Libraries were made using RT-PCR. Sequencing instrument: Illumina HiSeq 2500. TCRdb applied fastp at Q25 and MiXCR to the public reads, then kept only in-frame beta chains. Rows are combined by CDR3 protein, so each entry shows the most common genes and DNA. This sample lists 500,000 to 700,000 distinct CDR3 sequences; less than 25% were detected once. The ten largest clones capture 2.5% to 3.5% of the sample. The same sample was also studied in work on T cells expressing NK-cell markers. Per the second study: 5'RACE template switching, by which a universal primer site and unique molecular identifiers were added, was used to make TCR beta cDNA libraries.

The sequencing here drew on CD4+ T cells sorted from PBMCs, taken 11 to 12 days after vaccination. The receptors here all came from a man between 50 and 59 years old who received an inactivated influenza vaccine. Donor details come from another sample of the same person, matched by shared clones.

The DNA for the CDR3 is TGTGCCAGCAACTCGGGTAGGAGCACAGATACGCAGTATTTT. It translates to CASNSGRSTDTQYF. The V call is TRBV28, the J call TRBJ2-3; D remains ambiguous. From germline, CDR1 is MDHEN and CDR2 SYDVKM. CDR3 length: 14 residues. Trimming removed 7 bases from V and 0 bases from J, with 11 bases in between.

The V and J genes are TRBV6-5 and TRBJ1-2; D not resolved. Trimming removed 0 bases at V and 10 bases at J, with 6 bases between. The germline CDR1 and CDR2 sequences are MNHEY and SVGAGI. The CDR3 sequence is 11 residues long. CDR3 sequence reads: CASSYSGFYTF. Here the CDR3 DNA reads TGTGCCAGCAGTTACTCTGGGTTCTACACCTTC.

This rearrangement joins TRBV28 to TRBJ2-2, with 7 bases identical to TRBD2. Trimming cost V 6 bases and J 6 bases; bases outside gene matches: 13. Germline CDR1 reads MDHEN; CDR2 reads SYDVKM. CDR3 size: 16 residues. The CDR3 loop reads CASSSGGRPSAGELFF. The CDR3 nucleotides are TGTGCCAGCAGCTCGGGGGGAAGGCCCTCGGCCGGGGAGCTGTTTTTT.

This clonotype showed up just once. This sequence joins TRBV12-3 or TRBV12-4 and TRBJ2-3; D remains unclear. V was shortened by 6 bases and J by 1 base, with 17 bases between the two germline ends. The CDR3 is 16 residues long. CDR3 coding DNA: TGTGCCAGCAGCCGCTCGGCAGGAACACGCACAGATACGCAGTATTTT. Translated: CASSRSAGTRTDTQYF.

This clonotype came up once. This chain connects TRBV12-3 or TRBV12-4 to TRBJ2-1; possibly TRBD2 for D (7 bases). The CDR3 covers 15 residues. V was cut by 5 bases and J by 9 bases, with 20 bases left in between. This chain's CDR3 is CASSRDGGSRGEQFF. CDR3 DNA sequence: TGTGCCAGCAGTCGCGACGGGGGGTCCAGGGGTGAGCAGTTCTTC.

This clonotype showed up just a few times. The chain employs TRBV5-1 and TRBJ1-5, with D tentatively TRBD1 (6 bases). V was clipped by 2 bases and J by 2 bases, with 11 bases between them. Germline lookup yields CDR1 SGHRS and CDR2 YFSETQ. This CDR3 is built from 15 residues. CDR3 DNA sequence: TGCGCCAGCAGCTTAATGGGGGCCGGCAATCAGCCCCAGCATTTT. Translating it yields CASSLMGAGNQPQHF.

This clonotype was counted only a few times. This chain uses TRBV5-1 with TRBJ2-2; 7 bases are a match to TRBD1. Trimming took 9 bases from V and 3 from J; bases not matched to a gene: 5. The CDR3 runs 13 residues. Germline V gives CDR1 SGHRS, CDR2 YFSETQ. The CDR3 sequence is CATRTGHTGELFF. As DNA, the CDR3 is TGCGCCACCCGGACAGGCCACACCGGGGAGCTGTTTTTT.

This clonotype appeared many times. CDR3 residues: CASSLTSEQYF. The DNA of the CDR3 is TGTGCCAGCAGCCTCACCTCCGAGCAGTACTTC. This chain joins TRBV12-3 or TRBV12-4 and TRBJ2-7; D call uncertain. V was shortened by 6 bases and J by 6 bases, with 9 bases between the two germline ends. The CDR3 is 11 amino acids.

This clonotype was recorded a few times. The CDR3 sequence is CASSVETDTQYF. CDR3 nucleotides: TGTGCCAGCAGCGTAGAGACGGATACGCAGTATTTT. The chain combines TRBV9 with TRBJ2-3; D gene unclear. Germline CDR1 SGDLS, CDR2 YYNGEE. The ends were cut back, 0 bases at V and 6 bases at J, with 5 bases in the middle. There are 12 residues in the CDR3.

This rearrangement joins TRBV20-1 to TRBJ2-7, with 9 bases lining up with TRBD1. Germline loops: CDR1 DFQATT, CDR2 SNEGSKA (reference sequence). The CDR3 loop spans 15 amino acids. Unmatched junction bases numbered 13, after V lost 6 bases and J lost 4 bases. The CDR3 DNA reads as TGCAGTGCCCCACCCTCGACAGGGGGGCCTTACGAGCAGTACTTC. Protein sequence: CSAPPSTGGPYEQYF.

This CDR3 reads CASSSAGTSGNEQFF. In DNA form, the CDR3 reads TGTGCCAGCAGCTCGGCCGGGACTAGCGGCAATGAGCAGTTCTTC. J is TRBJ2-1 and V is TRBV7-2; 11 bases fit TRBD2. The germline CDR1 and CDR2 sequences are SGHTA and FQGNSA. The junction had 5 bases not matched to a gene; V was cut back by 4 bases and J by 6 bases. The CDR3 loop spans 15 amino acids.

V and J are TRBV20-1 and TRBJ2-3; 8 nucleotides line up with TRBD2. After removal of 1 base from V and 2 bases from J, the junction contained 2 bases not matched to a gene. This CDR3 is built from 14 residues. CDR1 and CDR2 from the germline V gene are DFQATT and SNEGSKA (reference sequence). CDR3 nucleotide sequence: TGCAGTGCTAGAGCGGGGGGGCTCACAGATACGCAGTATTTT. This encodes CSARAGGLTDTQYF.

This clonotype was recorded many times. This rearrangement joins TRBV29-1 to TRBJ2-2; tentatively, D is TRBD2 (6 bases). V was trimmed by 2 bases and J by 6 bases, leaving 7 bases between them. The CDR3 sequence is 12 residues long. Per germline, CDR1 SQVTM and CDR2 ANQGSEA. Written as DNA, the CDR3 is TGCAGCGTTGAACGGGACTCCGGGGAGCTGTTTTTT. Translated, it gives CSVERDSGELFF.

There are many counts of this clonotype. V and J are TRBV5-1 and TRBJ2-7, with 8 bases lining up with TRBD1. The germline CDR1 and CDR2 sequences are SGHRS and YFSETQ. The trim removed 4 bases at V and 5 bases at J, leaving 5 bases unmatched. This CDR3 contains 13 residues. The CDR3 DNA is TGCGCCAGCAGCCGGACAGGGTTCAACGAGCAGTACTTC. Its protein is CASSRTGFNEQYF.

The CDR3 spells CASRRTASNEAFF. The CDR3 nucleotides read TGTGCCAGCAGACGGACGGCCAGCAATGAAGCTTTCTTT. The rearrangement uses TRBV6-1 and TRBJ1-1; D not resolved. CDR1 is MNHNS and CDR2 is SASEGT in the germline V gene. This CDR3 contains 13 residues. Trimming pared 6 bases from V and 7 bases from J, leaving 15 bases between.

CDR3 residues: CSASPGASQETQYF. Here the CDR3 DNA reads TGCAGTGCTAGTCCGGGGGCGAGCCAAGAGACCCAGTACTTC. The gene calls are TRBV20-1 and TRBJ2-5; D may correspond to TRBD1 or TRBD2 (6 bases each). Trimming took off 3 bases at V and 1 base at J, with 12 bases between the two ends. Per germline, CDR1 DFQATT and CDR2 SNEGSKA (reference sequence). The CDR3 loop spans 14 amino acids.

The V call is TRBV6-2 or TRBV6-3, the J call TRBJ2-3; D gene ambiguous. This CDR3 region has 14 residues. The germline gives CDR1 MNHEY, CDR2 SVGEGT. V gave up 1 base and J gave up 2 bases, with 7 bases separating them. The CDR3: CASSYFAHTDTQYF. The CDR3 region has the DNA TGTGCCAGCAGTTACTTTGCCCACACAGATACGCAGTATTTT.

The chain couples TRBV4-3 to TRBJ2-1; D unresolved. CDR1 is LGHNA and CDR2 is YSLEER in the germline V gene. The CDR3 runs 14 residues. V was pared by 0 bases and J by 12 bases, with 15 bases between. The CDR3 bases are TGCGCCAGCAGCCAAGAAACCGGCTTGGAATGGCAGTTCTTC. Encoded protein: CASSQETGLEWQFF.